This TCR beta chain originates from a study of identical twins. Broader study findings: Twin pairs had excess sharing that was weaker in beta out-of-frame sequences.

TCRdb independently ran MiXCR on the 5' RACE reads; one entry per CDR3 protein. The data show fewer than 900,000 distinct CDR3 sequences, 15% to 20% seen once. This CDR3 comprises 14 residues. The ends were cut back, 7 bases at V and 4 bases at J, with 13 bases in the middle. Germline assignment: CDR1 MNHNS and CDR2 SASEGT. This clonotype occurred a few times. Its cognate antigen is unknown. The sample was also reused in another study, on T cells expressing NK-cell markers. As that report states: A handful of donors showed these clonotypes also leading the CD3+CD56-NKG2C+ fraction.

The rearrangement uses TRBV6-1 and TRBJ2-2; tentative D call: TRBD1 (5 bases). The sequencing input was PBMCs. This clonotype originated in a woman aged 18-30 years in good health. The CDR3 DNA sequence: TGTGCCAGCACAGACAGAAGGGCCACCGGGGAGCTGTTTTTT. It yields the protein CASTDRRATGELFF.